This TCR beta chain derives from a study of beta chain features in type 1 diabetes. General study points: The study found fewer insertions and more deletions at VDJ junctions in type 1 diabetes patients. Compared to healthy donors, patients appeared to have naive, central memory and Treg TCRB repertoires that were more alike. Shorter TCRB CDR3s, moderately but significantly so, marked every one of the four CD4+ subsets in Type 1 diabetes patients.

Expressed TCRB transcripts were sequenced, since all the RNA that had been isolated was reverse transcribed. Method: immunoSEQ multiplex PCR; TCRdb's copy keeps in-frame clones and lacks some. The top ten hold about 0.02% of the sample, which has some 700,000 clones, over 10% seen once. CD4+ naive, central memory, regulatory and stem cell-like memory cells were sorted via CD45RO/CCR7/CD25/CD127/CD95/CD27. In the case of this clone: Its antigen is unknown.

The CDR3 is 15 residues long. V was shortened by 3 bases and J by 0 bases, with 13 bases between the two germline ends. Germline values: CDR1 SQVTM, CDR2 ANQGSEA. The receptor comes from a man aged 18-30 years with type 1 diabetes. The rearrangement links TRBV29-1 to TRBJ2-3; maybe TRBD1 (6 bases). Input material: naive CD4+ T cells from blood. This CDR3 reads CSVEGANPSTDTQYF. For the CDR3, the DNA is TGCAGCGTTGAGGGGGCAAATCCAAGCACAGATACGCAGTATTTT.